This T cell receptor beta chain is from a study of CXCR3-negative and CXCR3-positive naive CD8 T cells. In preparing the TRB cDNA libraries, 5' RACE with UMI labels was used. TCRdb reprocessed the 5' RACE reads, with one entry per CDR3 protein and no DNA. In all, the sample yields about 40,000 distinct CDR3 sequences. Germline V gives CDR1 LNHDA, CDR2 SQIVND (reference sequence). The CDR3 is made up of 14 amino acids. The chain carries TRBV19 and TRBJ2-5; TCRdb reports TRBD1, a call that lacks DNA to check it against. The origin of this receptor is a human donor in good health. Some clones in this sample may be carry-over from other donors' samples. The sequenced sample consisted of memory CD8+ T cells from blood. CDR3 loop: CASPTGMPQETQYF. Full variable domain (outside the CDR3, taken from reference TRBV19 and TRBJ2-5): DGGITQSPKYLFRKEGQNVTLSCEQNLNHDAMYWYRQDPGQGLRLIYYSQIVNDFQKGDIAEGYSVSREKKESFPLTVTSAQKNPTAFYLCASPTGMPQETQYFGPGTRLLVL.